The clone carrying this T cell receptor (beta chain) was picked up a small number of times. The antigen remains unidentified. The data originate from a study of cytomegalovirus exposure and HLA in healthy donors. Researchers ran the PCR with 60 Vbeta and 13 Jbeta primers. Method: immunoSEQ multiplex PCR; TCRdb's copy keeps in-frame clones and lacks some. The table lists about 190,000 clones, around four fifths of them singletons. Findings and limits, study-wide: Certain sequence variants were highly shared and formed a cluster, and this cluster was likely a sequencing artifact.

Trimming pared 4 bases from V and 6 bases from J, leaving 25 bases between. The germline V gene has CDR1 SGHDN and CDR2 FVKESK. This CDR3 is 17 amino acids long. The clonotype originates from a woman under 30 in good health and CMV-seronegative. The source material was PBMCs. This chain uses TRBV14 with TRBJ2-7; possibly TRBD1 for D (5 bases). The CDR3 protein is CASSPFVGRGTGFEQYF. The CDR3 DNA is TGTGCCAGCAGCCCGTTCGTAGGACGCGGAACAGGTTTCGAGCAGTACTTC.